Sequencing of this TCR beta chain was carried out in a study of PD-L1 blockade in urothelial cancer. Study overall: Patients' atezolizumab regimen, 1,200 mg intravenously every 3 weeks, began in about 2014. Specimens of blood held a median count of about 150,000 T cells.

The CDR3 is made up of 15 amino acids. The V gene lost 6 bases and the J gene lost 3 bases, with 15 bases spanning the gap. Germline V gene lookup returns CDR1 GTSNPN and CDR2 SVGIG (reference sequence). Clones were read by immunoSEQ multiplex PCR, and TCRdb kept only the in-frame ones, dropping some. Here the sample spans tens of thousands of clones, approximately 83% being singletons. In regard to this clone: Antigen specificity is unknown.

General study points: Clonality of blood TCR below the median before treatment predicted better survival.

The receptor was isolated from a man aged 55 to 70 with urothelial cancer. The rearrangement uses TRBV30 and TRBJ1-6; D is perhaps TRBD1 (6 bases). Sequenced here: PBMCs, sampled around atezolizumab (anti-PD-L1) treatment. CDR3 sequence reads: CACTTGGLYNSPLHF. CDR3 bases: TGTGCCTGTACGACAGGCGGACTCTATAATTCACCCCTCCACTTT.